These T cell receptor beta chains were read from a single sample in a study of blood T cell repertoires in COVID-19. Only in-frame clones appear in the TCRdb table, and some are missing; sequencing was by immunoSEQ multiplex PCR. The sample holds over 90,000 clones, 70% to 90% seen once. Source material: peripheral blood. These receptors were obtained from a human donor in a cohort sampled during active COVID-19. CDR3s include the opening cysteine and the closing phenylalanine or tryptophan. The order of the fields is V gene, D gene, clone size, J gene, CDR3 DNA, CDR3 protein. The D gene is left open where the match is weak. For some rows the clone size is stated as once, few or many, or as a class when expanded; others skip it.

V gene: TRBV7-9
D gene: TRBD1
clone size: -
J gene: TRBJ1-6
CDR3 DNA: TGTGCCAGCAGCCGGGACAGGTATTCACCCCTCCACTTT
CDR3 protein: CASSRDRYSPLHF

V gene: TRBV6-5
D gene: TRBD1
clone size: -
J gene: TRBJ2-4
CDR3 DNA: TGTGCCAGCAGACCCCCGACAGGGTCCTTTTACATTCAGTACTTC
CDR3 protein: CASRPPTGSFYIQYF

V gene: TRBV12-5
D gene: -
clone size: -
J gene: TRBJ1-4
CDR3 DNA: TGTGCTAGTGGTTTTTATACAGGGATCGCAAAACTGTTTTTT
CDR3 protein: CASGFYTGIAKLFF

V gene: TRBV6-1
D gene: -
clone size: -
J gene: TRBJ1-3
CDR3 DNA: TGTGCCAGCAGTGAAGCCGGCCGAGGGTGGCCCTCTGGAAACACCATATATTTT
CDR3 protein: CASSEAGRGWPSGNTIYF

V gene: TRBV6-5
D gene: -
clone size: -
J gene: TRBJ1-6
CDR3 DNA: TGTGCCAGCAGGAGCGAGGGCGGAGTAAATTCACCCCTCCACTTT
CDR3 protein: CASRSEGGVNSPLHF

V gene: TRBV18
D gene: TRBD1
clone size: -
J gene: TRBJ1-2
CDR3 DNA: TGTGCCAGCTCATTACAGGGGTTGGACTATGGCTACACCTTC
CDR3 protein: CASSLQGLDYGYTF

V gene: TRBV6-2/TRBV6-3
D gene: -
clone size: -
J gene: TRBJ1-1
CDR3 DNA: TGTGCCAGCAGTTATCAATGGGGCAAGGAGTACACTGAAGCTTTCTTT
CDR3 protein: CASSYQWGKEYTEAFF

V gene: TRBV5-4
D gene: TRBD1
clone size: few
J gene: TRBJ2-2
CDR3 DNA: TGTGCCAGCAGCGTACCACAGGGGAACGGGGAGCTGTTTTTT
CDR3 protein: CASSVPQGNGELFF

V gene: TRBV6-5
D gene: -
clone size: -
J gene: TRBJ2-3
CDR3 DNA: TGTGCCAGCAGCCCCCGGGACTCCTATACGCAGTATTTT
CDR3 protein: CASSPRDSYTQYF

V gene: TRBV7-3
D gene: -
clone size: -
J gene: TRBJ1-2
CDR3 DNA: TGTGCCAGCAGCTTCAATTCCCGGGGAAACTATGGCTACACCTTC
CDR3 protein: CASSFNSRGNYGYTF

V gene: TRBV12-5
D gene: TRBD1
clone size: -
J gene: TRBJ1-4
CDR3 DNA: TGTGCTAGTGGTCTAGGACAGGGGGACCTAACTAATGAAAAACTGTTTTTT
CDR3 protein: CASGLGQGDLTNEKLFF

V gene: TRBV3-1/TRBV3-2
D gene: TRBD1
clone size: -
J gene: TRBJ1-1
CDR3 DNA: TGTGCCAGCAGCCAATGGGACAGCGAAGCTTTCTTT
CDR3 protein: CASSQWDSEAFF

V gene: TRBV3-1/TRBV3-2
D gene: -
clone size: -
J gene: TRBJ1-1
CDR3 DNA: TGTGCCAGCAGCCGGGCAGCTGAAGCTTTCTTT
CDR3 protein: CASSRAAEAFF

V gene: TRBV28
D gene: -
clone size: -
J gene: TRBJ1-2
CDR3 DNA: TGTGCCAGCAGTTACGGGGTCCTCGAAGTCCATGGCTACACCTTC
CDR3 protein: CASSYGVLEVHGYTF

V gene: TRBV7-2
D gene: -
clone size: -
J gene: TRBJ1-3
CDR3 DNA: TGTGCCAGCAGCGAAGGACATTCTGGAAACACCATATATTTT
CDR3 protein: CASSEGHSGNTIYF

V gene: TRBV6-2/TRBV6-3
D gene: -
clone size: -
J gene: TRBJ2-1
CDR3 DNA: TGTGCCAGCAGTTACGTGTTGGCGGGGGCCACCAGGGATGAGCAGTTCTTC
CDR3 protein: CASSYVLAGATRDEQFF

V gene: TRBV5-1
D gene: -
clone size: -
J gene: TRBJ2-2
CDR3 DNA: TGCGCCAGCAGCTTGGCCGGGAGTTATCCCGGGGAGCTGTTTTTT
CDR3 protein: CASSLAGSYPGELFF

V gene: TRBV11-1
D gene: TRBD1
clone size: few
J gene: TRBJ1-1
CDR3 DNA: TGTGCCAGCAGCTTGGGACAGGAGACTGAAGCTTTCTTT
CDR3 protein: CASSLGQETEAFF